The 21 T cell receptor beta chains below come from one sample, sequenced in a study of regulatory T cells in long-lasting Graves disease. iRepertoire HTBI primers and Arm-PCR of CDR3 regions built TCR beta libraries. MiXCR, run by TCRdb on the multiplex PCR reads, gives a single entry per CDR3 protein. The sample includes about 440,000 distinct CDR3 sequences, 15% of them seen just once. Indicated time point: newly diagnosed GD, antithyroid drugs for less than 3 months. Isolated PBMC RNA provided the starting material for the TCR library. In addition, the sample was reused for a study of T cells in Graves' hyperthyroidism and ophthalmopathy.

The source was peripheral blood mononuclear cells (PBMCs), collected at new diagnosis, from a patient treated with antithyroid drugs. The receptor set was obtained from a woman aged 25 to 45 with Graves disease.

This chain links TRBV27 with TRBJ1-1; 9 bases fit TRBD1. The junction had 4 bases not matched to a gene; V was cut back by 0 bases and J by 11 bases. CDR1 MNHEY and CDR2 SMNVEV come from the germline V gene (reference sequence). The CDR3 is 13 amino acids. The CDR3: CASSLSWDRAAFF. The CDR3 DNA is TGTGCCAGCAGTTTATCTTGGGACAGGGCGGCTTTCTTT.

Comment on this clonotype: A much bigger clone sits one base away, suggesting this may be a read error. This chain links TRBV20-1 with TRBJ1-1; tentative D call: TRBD1 (6 bases). Germline CDR1 and CDR2: DFQATT and SNEGSKA (reference sequence). This CDR3 contains 13 residues. Trimming shortened V by 3 bases and J by 1 base, and 9 bases separated the two germline ends. The CDR3 loop reads CSASTGTNTEAFF. DNA of the CDR3: TGCAGTGCTAGTACAGGGACGAACACTGAAGCTTTCTTT.

This clonotype has a count of ten or more. This rearrangement joins TRBV29-1 to TRBJ1-1, with TRBD1 matching over 10 bases. V shed 6 bases and J 4 bases; nucleotides not matched to a gene: 20. The germline V gene encodes CDR1 SQVTM and CDR2 ANQGSEA. This CDR3 comprises 18 residues. In DNA form, the CDR3 reads TGCAGCGTACAACGAACCGGGACAGGGGATCCCATGGCCACTGAAGCTTTCTTT. This gives the protein CSVQRTGTGDPMATEAFF.

This clonotype has only a few counts. The rearrangement joins TRBV14 to TRBJ2-7; a weak D match, TRBD1 (6 bases). The CDR3 has 14 residues. The V gene lost 4 bases and the J gene lost 1 base, with 11 bases spanning the gap. Germline CDR1 SGHDN, CDR2 FVKESK. The CDR3 here is CASSPFRGSYEQYF. In nucleotides, the CDR3 is TGTGCCAGCAGCCCATTCAGGGGATCCTACGAGCAGTACTTC.

As for this clonotype: This may stem from a read error, because a much larger clone lies one nucleotide away. The chain links TRBV29-1 to TRBJ2-3, with D perhaps TRBD2 (5 bases). The CDR3 runs 13 residues. Germline V gives CDR1 SQVTM, CDR2 ANQGSEA. In nucleotides, the CDR3 is TGCAGCGTTGAGAGGGAATCCGGCAATGAGCAGTCCTTC. Its protein is CSVERESGNEQSF.

Concerning this clonotype: This may come from a read error, since a much larger clone is one base off. The chain is built from TRBV7-3 and TRBJ2-2; tentative D call: TRBD2 (6 bases). This CDR3 comprises 18 residues. V was trimmed by 1 base and J by 0 bases, leaving 15 bases between them. CDR1 SGHTA and CDR2 FQGTGA come from the germline V gene. CDR3 sequence: CASSLIGTGGSNTGELFF. CDR3 sequence (DNA): TGTGCCAGCAGCTTAATCGGGACTGGCGGATCGAACACCGGGGAGCTGTTTTTT.

The rearrangement uses TRBV6-1 and TRBJ2-5; D is undetermined. Germline V gene lookup returns CDR1 MNHNS and CDR2 SASEGT. The CDR3 has 12 amino acids. The V end was cut by 6 bases, the J end by 4 bases, with 9 bases between. Here the CDR3 reads CASSTATETQYF. DNA of the CDR3: TGTGCCAGCAGCACAGCGACAGAGACCCAGTACTTC.

This clonotype came up many times. This sequence joins TRBV20-1 and TRBJ2-1; D unclear. CDR3 length: 14 amino acids. The ends were cut back, 6 bases at V and 2 bases at J, with 14 bases in the middle. Germline values: CDR1 DFQATT, CDR2 SNEGSKA (reference sequence). CDR3 region: CSAGSGPPYNEQFF. The CDR3, as DNA: TGCAGTGCCGGGTCGGGTCCCCCCTACAATGAGCAGTTCTTC.

This clonotype was detected a few times. The rearrangement links TRBV7-9 to TRBJ2-5, with a tentative D call TRBD2 (5 bases). The V end lost 3 bases, the J end lost 4 bases, and 15 bases lay between the germline ends. The CDR3 is made up of 15 amino acids. In germline, CDR1 is SEHNR, CDR2 FQNEAQ (reference sequence). Written as DNA, the CDR3 is TGTGCCAGCAGCTTCGGGGTTCGGGTTGGAGAGACCCAGTACTTC. It specifies CASSFGVRVGETQYF.

The chain combines TRBV5-1 with TRBJ1-2; D remains ambiguous. This CDR3 has 18 amino acids. The V gene lost 1 base and the J gene lost 0 bases, with 19 bases spanning the gap. The germline V gene encodes CDR1 SGHRS and CDR2 YFSETQ. CDR3 loop: CASSLSPPSRPTNYGYTF. The CDR3 nucleotides are TGCGCCAGCAGCTTGTCACCCCCTAGCCGTCCCACTAACTATGGCTACACCTTC.

In its sample, this clonotype was seen many times. The gene calls are TRBV20-1 and TRBJ2-7, with 10 bases lining up with TRBD2. Per germline, CDR1 DFQATT and CDR2 SNEGSKA (reference sequence). The CDR3 is 15 amino acids. Unmatched junction bases numbered 6, after V lost 4 bases and J lost 0 bases. In DNA form, the CDR3 reads TGCAGTGCTACCAAGCGGGAGGGGAGCTCCTACGAGCAGTACTTC. Protein product: CSATKREGSSYEQYF.

The chain combines TRBV20-1 with TRBJ1-3, with a weak D call TRBD1 (6 bases). This CDR3 contains 14 residues. Trimming removed 3 bases from V and 0 bases from J, with 9 bases in between. CDR1 and CDR2 (germline): DFQATT, SNEGSKA (reference sequence). This CDR3 reads CSARDSSSGNTIYF. The CDR3, as DNA: TGCAGTGCTAGGGACAGCAGCTCTGGAAACACCATATATTTT.

The table lists this clonotype with many counts. V usage is TRBV2 and J usage is TRBJ2-5; TRBD2 matches at 11 bases. V shed 6 bases and J 2 bases; nucleotides not matched to a gene: 5. The CDR3 length is 15 residues. The germline CDR1 and CDR2 sequences are SNHLY and FYNNEI. CDR3: CASRAGLAVQETQYF. The DNA for the CDR3 is TGTGCCAGCAGGGCGGGACTAGCGGTACAAGAGACCCAGTACTTC.

This clonotype was seen a few times. The chain recombines TRBV6-1 with TRBJ2-3; tentative D call: TRBD2 (6 bases). With 9 bases removed from V and 4 bases from J, the gap between germline ends came to 32 bases. The CDR3 has 19 residues. From germline, CDR1 is MNHNS and CDR2 SASEGT. The CDR3 bases are TGTGCCAGGAGCAAGTCCCTCTCCTCGGGCCCGGAGGGAGCAGATACGCAGTATTTT. Translating gives CARSKSLSSGPEGADTQYF.

This clonotype has ten or more counts. This chain connects TRBV28 to TRBJ2-7; D is uncertain. Germline V gene sequence: CDR1 MDHEN, CDR2 SYDVKM. CDR3 length: 14 residues. Trimming left V 4 bases short and J 2 bases short, with 12 bases between. The CDR3 protein is CASSSRFQAYEQYF. In DNA form, the CDR3 reads TGTGCCAGCAGTTCACGTTTTCAGGCCTACGAGCAGTACTTC.

This rearrangement joins TRBV11-3 to TRBJ2-1; unclear D gene. Germline V CDR1 and CDR2: SGHNT, YENEEA. Trimming left V 0 bases short and J 10 bases short, with 10 bases between. The CDR3 contains 13 residues. The CDR3 sequence is CASSLDRRDEQFF. DNA of the CDR3: TGTGCCAGCAGCTTAGATCGCAGAGACGAGCAGTTCTTC.

This clonotype was seen only a few times. V usage is TRBV10-3 and J usage is TRBJ2-2; D call uncertain. Trimming removed 0 bases from V and 0 bases from J, with 8 bases in between. Germline assignment: CDR1 ENHRY and CDR2 SYGVKD. The CDR3 consists of 16 residues. Here the CDR3 reads CAISESLFANTGELFF. CDR3 nucleotides: TGTGCCATCAGTGAGTCATTATTCGCGAACACCGGGGAGCTGTTTTTT.

The chain links TRBV9 to TRBJ2-2; D remains unclear. V was cut by 0 bases and J by 3 bases, with 3 bases left in between. Germline V gene sequence: CDR1 SGDLS, CDR2 YYNGEE. The CDR3 has 13 amino acids. In nucleotides, the CDR3 is TGTGCCAGCAGCGTAGGGGACACCGGGGAGCTGTTTTTT. Translated, it gives CASSVGDTGELFF. The variable domain in full, with the rest retrieved from reference TRBV9 and TRBJ2-2, is DSGVTQTPKHLITATGQRVTLRCSPRSGDLSVYWYQQSLDQGLQFLIQYYNGEERAKGNILERFSAQQFPDLHSELNLSSLELGDSALYFCASSVGDTGELFFGEGSRLTVL.

As for this clonotype: A clone one base away is much larger, so this may be a read error. V is TRBV2 and J is TRBJ1-5; D call uncertain. This CDR3 region has 15 residues. CDR1 is SNHLY, CDR2 FYNNEI, per germline. CDR3 protein: CASNFVGISDQPQHF. The CDR3 DNA sequence: TGTGCCAGCAATTTTGTGGGGATTAGCGATCAGCCCCAGCATTTT.

This clonotype was detected many times. This chain joins TRBV12-3 or TRBV12-4 and TRBJ2-5, with D perhaps TRBD2 (5 bases). This CDR3 spans 14 amino acids. Trimming pared 3 bases from V and 1 base from J, leaving 9 bases between. The CDR3 here is CASSLRALQETQYF. In DNA form, the CDR3 reads TGTGCCAGCAGTTTGCGGGCACTCCAAGAGACCCAGTACTTC.

Many counts were recorded for this clonotype. V gene TRBV4-1 combines with J gene TRBJ2-5; D might be TRBD1 (6 bases). Germline values: CDR1 MGHRA, CDR2 YSYEKL. V was shortened by 0 bases and J by 5 bases, with 16 bases between the two germline ends. The CDR3 length is 16 residues. CDR3 nucleotides: TGCGCCAGCAGCCAAGATGGAGGCAGGGGAACGGAGACCCAGTACTTC. Amino acids: CASSQDGGRGTETQYF.